This T cell receptor (beta chain) was recorded in a study of blood T cells in healthy people across ages. The CDR3 contains 16 residues. Trimming shortened V by 5 bases and J by 0 bases, and 13 bases separated the two germline ends. The germline gives CDR1 SEHNR, CDR2 FQNEAQ (reference sequence). With a J-beta primer mix and a sample-barcoded 5' primer, a second PCR ran about 7 to 12 cycles. Each cDNA molecule was tagged by a template-switch adaptor that had 12 random nucleotides. One entry per CDR3 protein results from TCRdb running MiXCR on the 5' RACE reads. The sample lists about 670,000 distinct CDR3 sequences; around two fifths were seen once. In this sample, this clonotype turned up once.

The receptor was isolated from a man aged 80 or over in good health. The specimen sequenced was blood. The chain carries TRBV7-9 and TRBJ1-4; D remains ambiguous. CDR3 loop: CASSLWWSATNEKLFF. The CDR3, as DNA: TGTGCCAGCAGCCTCTGGTGGTCTGCAACTAATGAAAAACTGTTTTTT.